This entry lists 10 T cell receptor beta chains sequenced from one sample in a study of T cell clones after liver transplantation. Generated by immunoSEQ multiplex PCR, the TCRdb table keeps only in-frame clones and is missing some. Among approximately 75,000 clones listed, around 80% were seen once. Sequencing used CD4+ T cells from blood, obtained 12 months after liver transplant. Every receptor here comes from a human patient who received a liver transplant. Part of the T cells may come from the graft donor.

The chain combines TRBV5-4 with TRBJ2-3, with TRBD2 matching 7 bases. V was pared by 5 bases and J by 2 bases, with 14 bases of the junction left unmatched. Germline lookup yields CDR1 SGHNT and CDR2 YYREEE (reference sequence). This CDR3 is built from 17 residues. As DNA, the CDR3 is TGTGCCAGCAGTTTCGAGCGGGATATACTACCCACAGATACGCAGTATTTT. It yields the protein CASSFERDILPTDTQYF.

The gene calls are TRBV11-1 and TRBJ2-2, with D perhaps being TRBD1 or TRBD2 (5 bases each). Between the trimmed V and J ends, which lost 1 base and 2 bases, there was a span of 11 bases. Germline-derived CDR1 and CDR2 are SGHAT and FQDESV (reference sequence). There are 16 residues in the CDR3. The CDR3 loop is CASSLDRGANTGELFF. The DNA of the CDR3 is TGTGCCAGCAGCTTAGATCGGGGCGCTAACACCGGGGAGCTGTTTTTT.

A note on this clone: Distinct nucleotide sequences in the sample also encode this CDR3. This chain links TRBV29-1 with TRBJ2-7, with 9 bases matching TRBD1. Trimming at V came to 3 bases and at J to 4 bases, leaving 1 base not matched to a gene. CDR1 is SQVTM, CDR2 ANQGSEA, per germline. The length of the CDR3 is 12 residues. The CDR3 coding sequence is TGCAGCGTTGACGGACAGGGGTACGAGCAGTACTTC. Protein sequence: CSVDGQGYEQYF.

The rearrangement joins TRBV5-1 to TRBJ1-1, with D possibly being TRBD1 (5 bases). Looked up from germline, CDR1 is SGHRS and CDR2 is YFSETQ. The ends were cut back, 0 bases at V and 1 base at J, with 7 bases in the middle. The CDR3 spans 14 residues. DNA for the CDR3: TGCGCCAGCAGCTTGGATAGGGGGAACACTGAAGCTTTCTTT. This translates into CASSLDRGNTEAFF.

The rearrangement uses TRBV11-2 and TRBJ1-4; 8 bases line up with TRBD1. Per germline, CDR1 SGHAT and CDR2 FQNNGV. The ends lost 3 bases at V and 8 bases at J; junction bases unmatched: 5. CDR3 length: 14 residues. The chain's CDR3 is CASSLGTGGEKLFF. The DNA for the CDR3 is TGTGCCAGCAGCTTGGGGACAGGAGGCGAAAAACTGTTTTTT.

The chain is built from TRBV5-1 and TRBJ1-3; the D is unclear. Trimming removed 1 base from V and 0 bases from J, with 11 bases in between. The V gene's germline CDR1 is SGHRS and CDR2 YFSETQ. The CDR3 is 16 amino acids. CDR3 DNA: TGCGCCAGCAGCTTGAATTTCCGAAGCTCTGGAAACACCATATATTTT. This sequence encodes CASSLNFRSSGNTIYF. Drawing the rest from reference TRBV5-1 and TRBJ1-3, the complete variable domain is KAGVTQTPRYLIKTRGQQVTLSCSPISGHRSVSWYQQTPGQGLQFLFEYFSETQRNKGNFPGRFSGRQFSNSRSEMNVSTLELGDSALYLCASSLNFRSSGNTIYFGEGSWLTVV.

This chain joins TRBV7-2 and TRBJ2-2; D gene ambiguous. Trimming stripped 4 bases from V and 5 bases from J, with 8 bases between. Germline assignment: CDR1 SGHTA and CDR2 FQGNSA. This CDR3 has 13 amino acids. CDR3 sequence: CASSSKATGELFF. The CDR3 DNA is TGTGCCAGCAGCTCCAAAGCTACCGGGGAGCTGTTTTTT.

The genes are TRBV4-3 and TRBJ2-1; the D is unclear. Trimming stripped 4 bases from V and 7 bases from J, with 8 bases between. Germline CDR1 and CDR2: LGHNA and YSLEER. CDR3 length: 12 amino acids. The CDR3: CASSRTWNEQFF. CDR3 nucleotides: TGCGCCAGCAGCCGAACGTGGAATGAGCAGTTCTTC.

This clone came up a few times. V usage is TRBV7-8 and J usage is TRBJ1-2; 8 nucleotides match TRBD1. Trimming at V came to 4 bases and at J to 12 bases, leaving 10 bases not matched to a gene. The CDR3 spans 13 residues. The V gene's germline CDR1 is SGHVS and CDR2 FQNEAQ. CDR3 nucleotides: TGTGCCAGCAGCTCAGACAGGGGCCCATTTCACACCTTC. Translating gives CASSSDRGPFHTF.

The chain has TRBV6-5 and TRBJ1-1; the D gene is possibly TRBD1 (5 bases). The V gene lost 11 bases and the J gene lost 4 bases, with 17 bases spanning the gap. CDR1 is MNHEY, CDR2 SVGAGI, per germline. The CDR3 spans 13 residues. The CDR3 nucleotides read TGTGCCTCTCAAGGGCGGGGCGTCACTGAAGCTTTCTTT. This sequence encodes CASQGRGVTEAFF.